This is a list of T cell receptor beta chains from one sample in a study of Tregs in tolerant kidney transplant recipients. Produced via immunoSEQ multiplex PCR; TCRdb's table is partial and in-frame only. Among about 240,000 clones listed, 65% to 85% were seen once. Sample: CD4+ T cells from blood. The source is a human donor in good health. Both conserved end residues are part of each CDR3. A D gene is named only where the DNA matches it firmly. A clone size is listed for some rows: how often the clone was seen (once, few, many), or a class if it is expanded.

size: .
V: TRBV5-1
D: TRBD1
J: TRBJ1-2
DNA: TGCGCCAGCAGCGGCGGGACAGGAAAGCTCTATGGCTACACCTTC
CDR3: CASSGGTGKLYGYTF

size: .
V: TRBV18
D: .
J: TRBJ2-7
DNA: TGTGCCAGCTCGGCGCCAGGTATGGTCGAGCAGTACTTC
CDR3: CASSAPGMVEQYF

size: .
V: TRBV30
D: .
J: TRBJ1-5
DNA: TGTGCCTGGAGTGTCAAGGGTTTACAGCCCCAGCATTTT
CDR3: CAWSVKGLQPQHF

size: .
V: TRBV5-1
D: .
J: TRBJ1-4
DNA: TGCGCCAGCAGCTTTCGCCAGGCAGCAACTAATGAAAAACTGTTTTTT
CDR3: CASSFRQAATNEKLFF

size: .
V: TRBV11-2
D: .
J: TRBJ2-7
DNA: TGTGCCAGCAGCTTAGGTCCGGGACCGTCTCTCTACGAGCAGTACTTC
CDR3: CASSLGPGPSLYEQYF

size: .
V: TRBV4-1
D: .
J: TRBJ1-2
DNA: TGCGCCAGCAGCCCCCATATTGGGGGCGGATTTAACTATGGCTACACCTTC
CDR3: CASSPHIGGGFNYGYTF

size: once
V: TRBV11-3
D: .
J: TRBJ1-3
DNA: TGTGCCAGCAGCGCCTCCGGGCCGCCTGGAAACACCATATATTTT
CDR3: CASSASGPPGNTIYF

size: .
V: TRBV6-1
D: TRBD2
J: TRBJ2-7
DNA: TGTGCCAGCAGGTACCGGGAGGAGTCCTACGAGCAGTACTTC
CDR3: CASRYREESYEQYF

size: .
V: TRBV4-2
D: TRBD2
J: TRBJ2-3
DNA: TGTGCCAGCAGCCAAGAACCCCACATAGCGGGGGGTAGCACAGATACGCAGTATTTT
CDR3: CASSQEPHIAGGSTDTQYF

size: once
V: TRBV19
D: TRBD1
J: TRBJ1-3
DNA: TGTGCCAGTAGTGCGAGACAGGGAATCCCTGGAAACACCATATATTTT
CDR3: CASSARQGIPGNTIYF

size: .
V: TRBV19
D: .
J: TRBJ2-3
DNA: TGTGCCAGTAGTATCCCAGGGGTGAGAACAGATACGCAGTATTTT
CDR3: CASSIPGVRTDTQYF

size: .
V: TRBV5-1
D: TRBD1
J: TRBJ2-7
DNA: TGCGCCAGCAGCTTGGGTCCGACAGGGGGCAATCGGGAGCAGTACTTC
CDR3: CASSLGPTGGNREQYF

size: .
V: TRBV7-9
D: .
J: TRBJ2-4
DNA: TGTGCCAGCAGCTTAGGAGACCTAGCCAAAAACATTCAGTACTTC
CDR3: CASSLGDLAKNIQYF

size: .
V: TRBV5-4
D: .
J: TRBJ2-7
DNA: TGTGCCAGCAGCTCATCTACCGGGAATCTCTACGAGCAGTACTTC
CDR3: CASSSSTGNLYEQYF

size: .
V: TRBV20-1
D: .
J: TRBJ2-7
DNA: TGCAGCCCAGGAGGCGCCTACGAGCAGTACTTC
CDR3: CSPGGAYEQYF

size: once
V: TRBV7-2
D: .
J: TRBJ2-3
DNA: TGTGCCAGCAGCCACTTATTGAGGACAGATACGCAGTATTTT
CDR3: CASSHLLRTDTQYF

size: .
V: TRBV6-5
D: .
J: TRBJ1-5
DNA: TGTGCCAGCAGTACCTTAACTGGGCAGCCCCAGCATTTT
CDR3: CASSTLTGQPQHF

size: once
V: TRBV12-5
D: .
J: TRBJ1-5
DNA: TGTGCTAGTGGGCGCCCGGGGGGAAACCAGCCCCAGCATTTT
CDR3: CASGRPGGNQPQHF

size: .
V: TRBV5-4
D: .
J: TRBJ1-1
DNA: TGTGCCAGCACCTCTGCTCGGCAGGGGAGGACTGAAGCTTTCTTT
CDR3: CASTSARQGRTEAFF

size: .
V: TRBV11-2
D: .
J: TRBJ2-2
DNA: TGTGCCAGCAGCACCAACTACGCCGGGGAGCTGTTTTTT
CDR3: CASSTNYAGELFF

size: .
V: TRBV12-5
D: TRBD1
J: TRBJ1-1
DNA: TGTGCTAGTGGTGGACAGGGGGCCGCTGAAGCTTTCTTT
CDR3: CASGGQGAAEAFF

size: .
V: TRBV6-5
D: TRBD1
J: TRBJ2-7
DNA: TGTGCCAGCGGGAAGACAGGGTCTTACGAGCAGTACTTC
CDR3: CASGKTGSYEQYF

size: .
V: TRBV6-5
D: TRBD1
J: TRBJ2-5
DNA: TGTGCCAGCAGTTACGCCGGGACAGGGAGGCGAGAGACCCAGTACTTC
CDR3: CASSYAGTGRRETQYF

size: .
V: TRBV11-3
D: .
J: TRBJ1-5
DNA: TGTGCCAGCAGCTCCGGCCGGGGGACGCCCCAGCATTTT
CDR3: CASSSGRGTPQHF

size: .
V: TRBV4-2
D: .
J: TRBJ1-3
DNA: TGTGCCAGCAGCCAAGAGTCCGTTCGGAACACCATATATTTT
CDR3: CASSQESVRNTIYF

size: .
V: TRBV29-1
D: .
J: TRBJ1-4
DNA: TGCAGCGTTGGGGGCAGCCAAAACGAAGAAAAACTGTTTTTT
CDR3: CSVGGSQNEEKLFF

size: .
V: TRBV5-4
D: TRBD1
J: TRBJ2-7
DNA: TGTGCCAGCAGCCCCGGGACAGGGCTCTCCTACGAGCAGTACTTC
CDR3: CASSPGTGLSYEQYF